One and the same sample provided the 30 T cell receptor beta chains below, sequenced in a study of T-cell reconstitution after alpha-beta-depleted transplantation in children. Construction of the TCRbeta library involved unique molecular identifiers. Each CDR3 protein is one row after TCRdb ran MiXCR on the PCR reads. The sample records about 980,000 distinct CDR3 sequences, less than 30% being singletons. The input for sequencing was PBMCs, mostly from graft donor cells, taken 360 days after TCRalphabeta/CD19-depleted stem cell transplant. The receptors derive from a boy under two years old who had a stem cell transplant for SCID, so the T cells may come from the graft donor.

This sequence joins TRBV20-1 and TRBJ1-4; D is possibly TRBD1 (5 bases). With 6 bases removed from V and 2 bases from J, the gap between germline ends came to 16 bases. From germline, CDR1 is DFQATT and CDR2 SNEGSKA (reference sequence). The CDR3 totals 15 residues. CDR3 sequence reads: CSAPGRGRTNEKLFF. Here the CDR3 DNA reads TGCAGTGCCCCCGGGAGGGGCAGGACTAATGAAAAACTGTTTTTT.

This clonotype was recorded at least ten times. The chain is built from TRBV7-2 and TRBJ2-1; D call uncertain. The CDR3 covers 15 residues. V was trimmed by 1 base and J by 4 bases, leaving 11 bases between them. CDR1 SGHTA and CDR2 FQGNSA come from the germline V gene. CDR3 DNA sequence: TGTGCCAGCAGCTTAGGGACCGTAGTTTACAATGAGCAGTTCTTC. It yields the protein CASSLGTVVYNEQFF.

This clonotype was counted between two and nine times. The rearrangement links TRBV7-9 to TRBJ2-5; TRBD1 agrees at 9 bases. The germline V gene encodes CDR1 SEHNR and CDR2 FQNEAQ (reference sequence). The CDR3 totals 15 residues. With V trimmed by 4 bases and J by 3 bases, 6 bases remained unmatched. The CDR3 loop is CASSSPGQGKETQYF. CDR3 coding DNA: TGTGCCAGCAGCTCCCCGGGACAGGGAAAAGAGACCCAGTACTTC.

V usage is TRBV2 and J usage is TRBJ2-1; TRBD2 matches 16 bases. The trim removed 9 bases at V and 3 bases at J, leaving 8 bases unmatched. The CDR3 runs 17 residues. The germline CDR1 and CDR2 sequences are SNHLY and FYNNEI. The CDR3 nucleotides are TGTGCCAGACGCCCGGGACTAGCGGGAGGGGGCTACAATGAGCAGTTCTTC. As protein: CARRPGLAGGGYNEQFF.

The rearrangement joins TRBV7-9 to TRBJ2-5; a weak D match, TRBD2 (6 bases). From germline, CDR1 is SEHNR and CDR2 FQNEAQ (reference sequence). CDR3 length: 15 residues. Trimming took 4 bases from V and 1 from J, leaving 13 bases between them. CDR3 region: CASSWERAGQETQYF. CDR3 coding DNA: TGTGCCAGCAGCTGGGAGCGGGCGGGCCAAGAGACCCAGTACTTC.

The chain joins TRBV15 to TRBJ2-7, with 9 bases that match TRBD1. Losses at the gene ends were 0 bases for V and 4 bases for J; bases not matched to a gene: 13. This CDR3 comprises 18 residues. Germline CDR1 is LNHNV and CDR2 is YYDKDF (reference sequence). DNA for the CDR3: TGTGCCACCAGCAGAGATTGGGGGCGGGACAGGGATACATACGAGCAGTACTTC. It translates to CATSRDWGRDRDTYEQYF.

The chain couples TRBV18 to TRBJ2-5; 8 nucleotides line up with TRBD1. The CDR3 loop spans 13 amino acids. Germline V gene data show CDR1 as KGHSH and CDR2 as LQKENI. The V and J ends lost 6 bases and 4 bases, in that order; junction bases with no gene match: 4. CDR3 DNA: TGTGCCAGCTCGGTCAGGGGGCCAGAGACCCAGTACTTC. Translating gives CASSVRGPETQYF.

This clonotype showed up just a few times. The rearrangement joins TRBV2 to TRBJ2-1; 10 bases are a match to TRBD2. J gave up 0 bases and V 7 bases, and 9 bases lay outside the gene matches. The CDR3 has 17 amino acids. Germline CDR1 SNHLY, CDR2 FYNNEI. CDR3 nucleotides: TGTGCCAGCAAGGCTAGCGGGGGCCTCCTCTCCTACAATGAGCAGTTCTTC. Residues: CASKASGGLLSYNEQFF.

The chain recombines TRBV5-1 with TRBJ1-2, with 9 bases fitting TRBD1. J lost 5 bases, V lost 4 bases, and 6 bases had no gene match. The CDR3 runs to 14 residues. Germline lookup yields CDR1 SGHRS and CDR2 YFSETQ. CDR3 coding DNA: TGCGCCAGCAGCACCGCCGGGACAGGGTATGGCTACACCTTC. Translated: CASSTAGTGYGYTF.

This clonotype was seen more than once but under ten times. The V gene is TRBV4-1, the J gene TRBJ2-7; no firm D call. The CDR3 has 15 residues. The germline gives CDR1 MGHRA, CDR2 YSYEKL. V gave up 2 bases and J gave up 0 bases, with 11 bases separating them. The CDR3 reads CASSQTTGGSYEQYF. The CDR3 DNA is TGCGCCAGCAGCCAAACGACGGGCGGCTCCTACGAGCAGTACTTC.

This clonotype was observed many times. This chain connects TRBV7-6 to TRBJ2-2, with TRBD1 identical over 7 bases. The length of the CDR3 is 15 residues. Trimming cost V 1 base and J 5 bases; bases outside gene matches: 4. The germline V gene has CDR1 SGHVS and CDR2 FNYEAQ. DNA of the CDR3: TGTGCCAGCAGCTTAGGGGGGACAGCGACCGGGGAGCTGTTTTTT. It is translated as CASSLGGTATGELFF.

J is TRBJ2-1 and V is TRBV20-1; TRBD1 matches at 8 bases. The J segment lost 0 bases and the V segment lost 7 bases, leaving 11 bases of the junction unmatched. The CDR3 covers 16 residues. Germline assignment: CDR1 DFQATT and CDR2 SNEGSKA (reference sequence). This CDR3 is CSGWAGGYRSYNEQFF. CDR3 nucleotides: TGCAGTGGTTGGGCAGGGGGCTACCGCTCCTACAATGAGCAGTTCTTC.

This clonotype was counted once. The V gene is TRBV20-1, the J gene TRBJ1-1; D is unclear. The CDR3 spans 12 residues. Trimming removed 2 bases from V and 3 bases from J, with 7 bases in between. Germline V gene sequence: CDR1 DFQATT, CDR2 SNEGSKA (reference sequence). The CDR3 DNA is TGCAGTGCTAGACCAAGTCACACTGAAGCTTTCTTT. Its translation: CSARPSHTEAFF.

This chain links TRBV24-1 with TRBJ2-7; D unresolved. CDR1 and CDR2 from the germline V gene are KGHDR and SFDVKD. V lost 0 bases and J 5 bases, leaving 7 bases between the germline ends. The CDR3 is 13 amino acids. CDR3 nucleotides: TGTGCCACCAGTGATTTGAGCTCTGACGAGCAGTACTTC. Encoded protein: CATSDLSSDEQYF.

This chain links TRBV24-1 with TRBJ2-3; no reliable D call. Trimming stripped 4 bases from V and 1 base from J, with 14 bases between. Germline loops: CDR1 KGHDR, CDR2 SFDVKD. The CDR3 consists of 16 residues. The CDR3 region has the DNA TGTGCCACCAGTGACCCTGTCCGTACCGGCACAGATACGCAGTATTTT. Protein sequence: CATSDPVRTGTDTQYF.

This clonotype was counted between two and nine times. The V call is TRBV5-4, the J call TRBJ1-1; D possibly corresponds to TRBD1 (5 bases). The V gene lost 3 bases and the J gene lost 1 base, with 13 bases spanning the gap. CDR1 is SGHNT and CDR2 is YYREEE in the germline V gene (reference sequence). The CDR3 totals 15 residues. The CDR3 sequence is CASSSSKTGNTEAFF. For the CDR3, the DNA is TGTGCCAGCAGCTCCTCAAAAACAGGGAACACTGAAGCTTTCTTT.

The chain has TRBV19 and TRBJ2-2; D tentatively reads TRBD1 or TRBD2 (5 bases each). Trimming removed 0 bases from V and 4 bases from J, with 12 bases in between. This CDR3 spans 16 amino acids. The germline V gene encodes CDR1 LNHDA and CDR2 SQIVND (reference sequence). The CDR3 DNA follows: TGTGCCAGTAGTATAGAGAGGAAGAGGGGCACCGGGGAGCTGTTTTTT. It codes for CASSIERKRGTGELFF.

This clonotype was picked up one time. The CDR3 loop is CASSSIGGGEQYF. As DNA, the CDR3 is TGTGCCAGCAGCTCCATCGGGGGCGGCGAGCAGTACTTC. V is TRBV7-2 and J is TRBJ2-7; either TRBD1 or TRBD2 may supply D (6 bases each). Germline V gene sequence: CDR1 SGHTA, CDR2 FQGNSA. V lost 4 bases, J lost 6 bases, and 13 bases lay in between. The CDR3 is made up of 13 amino acids.

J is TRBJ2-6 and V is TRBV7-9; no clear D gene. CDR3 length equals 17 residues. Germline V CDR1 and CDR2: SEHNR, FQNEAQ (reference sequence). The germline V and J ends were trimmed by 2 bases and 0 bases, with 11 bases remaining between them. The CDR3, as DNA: TGTGCCAGCAGCTTAAGCCGGACGGCCTCTGGGGCCAACGTCCTGACTTTC. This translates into CASSLSRTASGANVLTF.

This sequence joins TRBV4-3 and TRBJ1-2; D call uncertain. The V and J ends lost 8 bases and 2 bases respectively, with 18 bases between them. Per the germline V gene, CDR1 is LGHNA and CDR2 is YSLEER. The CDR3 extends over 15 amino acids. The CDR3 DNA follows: TGCGCCAGCCAGCAGTGGAGCGACTCCAACTATGGCTACACCTTC. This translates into CASQQWSDSNYGYTF.

The CDR3: CASSRGHQVYEQYF. CDR3 sequence (DNA): TGTGCCAGCAGCAGGGGACACCAGGTATACGAGCAGTACTTC. The rearrangement uses TRBV12-3 or TRBV12-4 and TRBJ2-7, with TRBD1 as a possible D gene (6 bases). CDR3 length: 14 residues. V shed 6 bases and J shed 4 bases, with 16 bases lying between them.

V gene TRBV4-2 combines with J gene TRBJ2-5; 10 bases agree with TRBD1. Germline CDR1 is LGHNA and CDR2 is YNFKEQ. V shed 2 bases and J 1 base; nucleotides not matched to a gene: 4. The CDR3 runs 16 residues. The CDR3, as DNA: TGTGCCAGCAGCCAATCCAGGACAGGGGGCCAAGAGACCCAGTACTTC. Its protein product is CASSQSRTGGQETQYF.

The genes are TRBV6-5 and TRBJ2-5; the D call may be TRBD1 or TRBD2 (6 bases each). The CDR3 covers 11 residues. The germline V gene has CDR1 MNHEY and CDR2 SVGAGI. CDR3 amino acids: CAGGTGETQYF. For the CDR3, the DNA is TGTGCAGGGGGGACTGGAGAGACCCAGTACTTC.

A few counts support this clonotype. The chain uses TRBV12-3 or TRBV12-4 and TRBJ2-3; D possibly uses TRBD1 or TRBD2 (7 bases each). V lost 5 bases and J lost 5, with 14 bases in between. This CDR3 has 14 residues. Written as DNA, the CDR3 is TGTGCCAGCAGTCCAGGGGGGGCACAAGATACGCAGTATTTT. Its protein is CASSPGGAQDTQYF.

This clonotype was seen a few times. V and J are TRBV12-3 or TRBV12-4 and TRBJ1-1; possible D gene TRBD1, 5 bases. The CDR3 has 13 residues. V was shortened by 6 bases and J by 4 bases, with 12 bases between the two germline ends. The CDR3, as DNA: TGTGCCAGCAGCTGGGGGTTGGGCACTGAAGCTTTCTTT. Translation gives CASSWGLGTEAFF.

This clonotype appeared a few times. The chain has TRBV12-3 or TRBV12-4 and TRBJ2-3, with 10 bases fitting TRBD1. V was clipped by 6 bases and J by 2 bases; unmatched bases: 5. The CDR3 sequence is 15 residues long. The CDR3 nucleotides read TGTGCCAGCAGCTGGGGGACAGGGGCCACAGATACGCAGTATTTT. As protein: CASSWGTGATDTQYF.

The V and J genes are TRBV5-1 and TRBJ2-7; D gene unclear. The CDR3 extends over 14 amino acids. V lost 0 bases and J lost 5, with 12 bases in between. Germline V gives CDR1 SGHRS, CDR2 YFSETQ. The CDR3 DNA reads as TGCGCCAGCAGCTTGGTTGCTGGGATGAACGAGCAGTACTTC. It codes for CASSLVAGMNEQYF.

CDR3 DNA sequence: TGCAGCGTTGAAGCCTTTGGGGACTTCTCCTACAATGAGCAGTTCTTC. Translated: CSVEAFGDFSYNEQFF. This chain links TRBV29-1 with TRBJ2-1, with D tentatively TRBD2 (6 bases). With 1 base removed from V and 0 bases from J, the gap between germline ends came to 13 bases. This CDR3 has 16 amino acids. Germline CDR1 reads SQVTM; CDR2 reads ANQGSEA.

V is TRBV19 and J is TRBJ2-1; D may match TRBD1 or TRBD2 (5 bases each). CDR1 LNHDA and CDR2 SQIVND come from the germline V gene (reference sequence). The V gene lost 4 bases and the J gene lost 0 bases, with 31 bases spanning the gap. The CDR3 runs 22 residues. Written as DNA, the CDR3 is TGTGCCAGTAGTACCTACCATTACCTTCGGGACCTAGGACCGTCCTCCTACAATGAGCAGTTCTTC. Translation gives CASSTYHYLRDLGPSSYNEQFF. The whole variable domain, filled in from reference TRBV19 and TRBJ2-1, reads DGGITQSPKYLFRKEGQNVTLSCEQNLNHDAMYWYRQDPGQGLRLIYYSQIVNDFQKGDIAEGYSVSREKKESFPLTVTSAQKNPTAFYLCASSTYHYLRDLGPSSYNEQFFGPGTRLTVL.

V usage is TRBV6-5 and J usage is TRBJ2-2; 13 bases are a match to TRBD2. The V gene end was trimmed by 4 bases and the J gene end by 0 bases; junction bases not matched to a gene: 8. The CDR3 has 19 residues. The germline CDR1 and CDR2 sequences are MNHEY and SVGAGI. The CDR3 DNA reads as TGTGCCAGCAGTTTAAGGACTAGCGGGGGCCTCACGAACACCGGGGAGCTGTTTTTT. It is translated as CASSLRTSGGLTNTGELFF.